The entry below describes one T cell receptor beta chain. Its target is unknown. The data stem from a study of cytomegalovirus exposure and HLA in healthy donors. Study-wide results and limits: Most TCR sequences showed up rarely, but some public TCRs showed up in many donors. Later genetic work tied a missense DCLRE1C variant to beta-chain V and J trimming. An analysis that came later showed most CMV-associated TCR beta chains appearing HLA-restricted. Reportedly, diagnosis of cytomegalovirus status by the classifier showed high specificity and sensitivity.

PCR used 60 Vbeta primers and 13 Jbeta primers. Sequencing was performed with immunoSEQ multiplex PCR; in TCRdb, only in-frame clones are kept and a portion is missing. This table has fewer than 140,000 clones, about 70% appearing once. The sample consisted of PBMCs. The clonotype was recovered from a female donor in good health and CMV-seronegative.

The CDR3 bases are TGTGCCAGCAGCCCAGGACAGGCGAGGGTCTATGGCTACACCTTC. Translating gives CASSPGQARVYGYTF. The chain links TRBV14 to TRBJ1-2; TRBD1 matches at 7 bases. The CDR3 covers 15 residues. Per the germline V gene, CDR1 is SGHDN and CDR2 is FVKESK. V was pared by 4 bases and J by 4 bases, with 9 bases of the junction left unmatched.